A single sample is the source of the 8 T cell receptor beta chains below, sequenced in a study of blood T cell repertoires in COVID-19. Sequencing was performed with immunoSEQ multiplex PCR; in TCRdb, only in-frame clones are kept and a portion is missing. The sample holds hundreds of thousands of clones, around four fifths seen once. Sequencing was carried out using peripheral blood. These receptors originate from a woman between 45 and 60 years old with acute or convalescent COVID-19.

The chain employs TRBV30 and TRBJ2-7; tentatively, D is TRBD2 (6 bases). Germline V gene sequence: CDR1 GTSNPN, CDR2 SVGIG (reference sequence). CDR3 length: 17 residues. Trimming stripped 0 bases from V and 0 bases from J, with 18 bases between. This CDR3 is CAWSVQSGTGDSYEQYF. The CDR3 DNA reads TGTGCCTGGAGTGTCCAATCCGGGACTGGGGACTCCTACGAGCAGTACTTC.

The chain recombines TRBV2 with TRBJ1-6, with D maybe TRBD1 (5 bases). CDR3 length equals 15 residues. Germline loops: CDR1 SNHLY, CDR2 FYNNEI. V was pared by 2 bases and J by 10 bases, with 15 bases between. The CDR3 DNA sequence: TGTGCCAGCAGTGAACGGGCAGGGTCAAGGTCACCCCTCCACTTT. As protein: CASSERAGSRSPLHF. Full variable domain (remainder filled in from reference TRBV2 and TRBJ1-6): EPEVTQTPSHQVTQMGQEVILRCVPISNHLYFYWYRQILGQKVEFLVSFYNNEISEKSEIFDDQFSVERPDGSNFTLKIRSTKLEDSAMYFCASSERAGSRSPLHFGNGTRLTVT.

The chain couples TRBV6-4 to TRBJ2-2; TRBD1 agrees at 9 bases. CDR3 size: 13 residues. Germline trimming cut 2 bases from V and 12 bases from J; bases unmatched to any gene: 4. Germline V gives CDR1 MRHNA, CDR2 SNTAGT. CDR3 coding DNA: TGTGCCAGCAGTGACCCCGGGACAGGGAAGCTGTTTTTT. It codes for CASSDPGTGKLFF.

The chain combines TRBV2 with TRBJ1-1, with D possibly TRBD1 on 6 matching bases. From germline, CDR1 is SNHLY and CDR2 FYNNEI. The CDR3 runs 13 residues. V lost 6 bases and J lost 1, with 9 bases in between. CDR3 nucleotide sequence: TGTGCCAGCAGAAGACAGGAGAACACTGAAGCTTTCTTT. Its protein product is CASRRQENTEAFF.

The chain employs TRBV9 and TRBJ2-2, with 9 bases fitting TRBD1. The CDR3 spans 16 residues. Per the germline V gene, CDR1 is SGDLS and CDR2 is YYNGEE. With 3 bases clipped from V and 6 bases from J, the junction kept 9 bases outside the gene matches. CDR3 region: CASSGTGQGLSGELFF. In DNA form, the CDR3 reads TGTGCCAGCAGCGGCACCGGACAGGGGTTGTCCGGGGAGCTGTTTTTT.

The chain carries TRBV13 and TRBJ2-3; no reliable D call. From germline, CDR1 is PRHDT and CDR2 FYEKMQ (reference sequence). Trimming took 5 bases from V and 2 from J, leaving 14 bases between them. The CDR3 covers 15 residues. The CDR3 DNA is TGTGCCAGCAGCCTGACTGCATCCCCCACAGATACGCAGTATTTT. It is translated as CASSLTASPTDTQYF. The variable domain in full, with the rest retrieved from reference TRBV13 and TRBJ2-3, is AAGVIQSPRHLIKEKRETATLKCYPIPRHDTVYWYQQGPGQDPQFLISFYEKMQSDKGSIPDRFSAQQFSDYHSELNMSSLELGDSALYFCASSLTASPTDTQYFGPGTRLTVL.

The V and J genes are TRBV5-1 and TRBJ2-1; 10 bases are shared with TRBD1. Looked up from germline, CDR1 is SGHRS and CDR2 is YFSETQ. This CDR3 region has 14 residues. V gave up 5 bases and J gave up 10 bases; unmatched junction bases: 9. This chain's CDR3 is CASREGTGDWEQFF. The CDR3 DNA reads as TGCGCCAGCAGGGAGGGGACAGGGGATTGGGAGCAGTTCTTC.

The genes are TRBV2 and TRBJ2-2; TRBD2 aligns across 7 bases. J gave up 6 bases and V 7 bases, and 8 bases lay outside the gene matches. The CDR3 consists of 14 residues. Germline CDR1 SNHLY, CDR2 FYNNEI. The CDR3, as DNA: TGTGCCAGCAAGGCTAGCGGTCGTGCCGGGGAGCTGTTTTTT. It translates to CASKASGRAGELFF.